The source of this T cell receptor (beta chain) is a study of blood T cell repertoires in COVID-19. Background on the study: Samples of COVID-19 (acute and convalescent) were obtained from the United States, Italy and Spain. The cDNA or gDNA used as material had been derived from T cells, B-cell-depleted T cells, or PBMCs.

Authors' analysis steps: Cell counts per sample came from amplifying reference gene primers. TCRdb keeps only in-frame clones here, not all; method: immunoSEQ multiplex PCR. D and trimming were read from the DNA, whereas the V and J calls and clone size are those reported in that table. This sample has 410,000 or so clones; around 89% occur once, and the top ten carry about 1.6%. Those enrolled in Seattle joined during active infection and were followed longitudinally afterward. In germline, CDR1 is SNHLY, CDR2 FYNNEI. This CDR3 contains 14 residues. With 7 bases clipped from V and 4 bases from J, the junction kept 5 bases outside the gene matches.

What was sequenced was peripheral blood. The source is a woman aged 40 to 50 with COVID-19, enrolled during active disease. This sequence joins TRBV2 and TRBJ1-5; 9 bases line up with TRBD1. In DNA, the CDR3 is TGTGCCAGCAAGACCGGGACAGGGAATCAGCCCCAGCATTTT. Translated, it gives CASKTGTGNQPQHF.